The rows below give T cell receptor beta chains drawn from one sample of a study of shared clonotypes between healthy human individuals. This table comes from immunoSEQ multiplex PCR, and its TCRdb copy is limited to in-frame clones, with some not included. Here the sample spans roughly 1,500,000 clones, 95% to 99% being singletons. Source material: naive CD4+ T cells sorted from blood. Receptors were obtained from a man aged 25 to 45 in good health. The CDR3 runs from the conserved cysteine through the conserved F or W. The D gene is left open where the match is weak.

V gene	J gene	D gene	CDR3 protein	CDR3 DNA
TRBV19	TRBJ2-5	TRBD1	CASSTGTGRETQYF	TGTGCCAGTAGTACCGGGACAGGGCGGGAGACCCAGTACTTC
TRBV15	TRBJ2-7	-	CATSRGGEGATEQYF	TGTGCCACCAGCAGAGGAGGGGAGGGGGCGACCGAGCAGTACTTC
TRBV7-9	TRBJ2-7	-	CASSFTGINEQYF	TGTGCCAGCAGCTTTACAGGGATTAACGAGCAGTACTTC
TRBV7-3	TRBJ2-2	TRBD2	CASSFYSGRNTGELFF	TGTGCCAGCAGCTTCTATAGCGGGAGGAACACCGGGGAGCTGTTTTTT
TRBV4-3	TRBJ2-5	TRBD2	CASSQTAAGQETQYF	TGCGCCAGCAGCCAGACCGCAGCGGGACAAGAGACCCAGTACTTC
TRBV6-1	TRBJ2-7	-	CASRPGLSSYEQYF	TGTGCCAGCAGGCCGGGACTCAGCTCCTACGAGCAGTACTTC
TRBV4-3	TRBJ2-3	-	CASSQVTDTQYF	TGCGCCAGCAGCCAAGTTACAGATACGCAGTATTTT
TRBV18	TRBJ2-5	-	CASSPSSAQETQYF	TGTGCCAGCTCACCATCGTCAGCCCAAGAGACCCAGTACTTC
TRBV27	TRBJ2-7	-	CASSPFGPHEQYF	TGTGCCAGCAGTCCGTTTGGGCCGCACGAGCAGTACTTC
TRBV7-8	TRBJ1-1	TRBD1	CASSLRSAGTGRTEAFF	TGTGCCAGCAGCTTAAGGTCAGCCGGGACAGGGAGAACTGAAGCTTTCTTT
TRBV10-3	TRBJ2-4	-	CAISDPSGNIQYF	TGTGCCATCAGTGACCCCAGCGGGAACATTCAGTACTTC
TRBV12-5	TRBJ1-2	TRBD1	CASGTPNRGYSYGYTF	TGTGCTAGTGGGACCCCTAACAGGGGGTACAGCTATGGCTACACCTTC
TRBV18	TRBJ2-2	TRBD2	CASSPGTSVIGELFF	TGTGCCAGCTCACCAGGGACTAGCGTTATCGGGGAGCTGTTTTTT
TRBV7-9	TRBJ2-7	-	CASSPQGSSQSEQYF	TGTGCCAGCAGCCCCCAGGGGTCCTCACAGTCCGAGCAGTACTTC
TRBV11-3	TRBJ2-1	TRBD1	CASSPRRQGAGNEQFF	TGTGCCAGCAGCCCTAGAAGGCAGGGGGCTGGTAATGAGCAGTTCTTC